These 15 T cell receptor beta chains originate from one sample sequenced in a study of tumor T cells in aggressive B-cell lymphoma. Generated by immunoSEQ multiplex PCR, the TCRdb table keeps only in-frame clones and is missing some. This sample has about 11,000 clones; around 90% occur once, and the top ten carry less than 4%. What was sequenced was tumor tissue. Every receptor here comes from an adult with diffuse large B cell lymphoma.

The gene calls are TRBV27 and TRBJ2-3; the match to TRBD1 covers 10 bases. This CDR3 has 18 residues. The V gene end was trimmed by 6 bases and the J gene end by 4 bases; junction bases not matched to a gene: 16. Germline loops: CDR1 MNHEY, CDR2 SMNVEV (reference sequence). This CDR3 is CASSLSPGQGFWADTQYF. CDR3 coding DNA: TGTGCCAGCAGCCTCTCCCCGGGACAGGGGTTTTGGGCAGATACGCAGTATTTT.

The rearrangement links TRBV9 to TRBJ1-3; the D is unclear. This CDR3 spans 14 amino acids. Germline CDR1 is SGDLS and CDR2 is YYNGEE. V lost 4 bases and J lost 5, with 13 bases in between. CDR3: CASSKFVTRNTIYF. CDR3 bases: TGTGCCAGCAGCAAGTTTGTCACTAGAAACACCATATATTTT.

This CDR3 reads CASSQPGLAGGPGSDTQYF. The CDR3 DNA sequence: TGCGCCAGCAGCCAACCCGGACTAGCGGGAGGGCCTGGCTCAGATACGCAGTATTTT. The chain combines TRBV4-1 with TRBJ2-3, with 15 bases aligning to TRBD2. The germline V gene has CDR1 MGHRA and CDR2 YSYEKL. V gave up 2 bases and J gave up 4 bases; unmatched junction bases: 10. The CDR3 sequence is 19 residues long.

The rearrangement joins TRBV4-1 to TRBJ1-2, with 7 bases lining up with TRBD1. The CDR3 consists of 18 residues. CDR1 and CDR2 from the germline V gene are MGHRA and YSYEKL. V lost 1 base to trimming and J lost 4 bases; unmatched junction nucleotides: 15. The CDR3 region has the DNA TGCGCCAGCAGCCAAGGACCCCAGGGGGAAAATCACTTCTATGGCTACACCTTC. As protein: CASSQGPQGENHFYGYTF.

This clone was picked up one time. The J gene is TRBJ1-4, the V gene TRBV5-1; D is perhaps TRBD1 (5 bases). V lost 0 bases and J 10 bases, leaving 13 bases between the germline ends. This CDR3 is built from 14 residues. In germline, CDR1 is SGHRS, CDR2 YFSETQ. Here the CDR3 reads CASSLDRSLGKLFF. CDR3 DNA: TGCGCCAGCAGCTTGGACAGGTCTCTAGGAAAACTGTTTTTT.

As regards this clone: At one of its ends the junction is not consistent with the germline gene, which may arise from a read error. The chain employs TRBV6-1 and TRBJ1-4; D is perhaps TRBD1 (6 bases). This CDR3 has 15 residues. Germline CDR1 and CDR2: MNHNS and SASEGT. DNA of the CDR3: TGTGCTAGCAGTAGACCCGGGACAAATGGGGAAAAACTGTTTTTT. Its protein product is CASSRPGTNGEKLFF.

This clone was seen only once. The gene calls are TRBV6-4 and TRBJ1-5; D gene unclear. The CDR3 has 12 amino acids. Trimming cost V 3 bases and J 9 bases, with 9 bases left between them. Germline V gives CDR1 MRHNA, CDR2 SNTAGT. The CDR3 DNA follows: TGTGCCAGCAGTGAACCCGGGAGGCCCCAGCATTTT. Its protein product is CASSEPGRPQHF.

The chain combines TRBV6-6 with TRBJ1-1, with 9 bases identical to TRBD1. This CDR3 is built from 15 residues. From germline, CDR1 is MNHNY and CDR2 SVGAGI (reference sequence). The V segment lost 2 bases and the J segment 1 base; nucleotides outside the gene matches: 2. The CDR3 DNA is TGTGCCAGCAGTTACCCGGGACAGGGGAACACTGAAGCTTTCTTT. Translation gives CASSYPGQGNTEAFF.

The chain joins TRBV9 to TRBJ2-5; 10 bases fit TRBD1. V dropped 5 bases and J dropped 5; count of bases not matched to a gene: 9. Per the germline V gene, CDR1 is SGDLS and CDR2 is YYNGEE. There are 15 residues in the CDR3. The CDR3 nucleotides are TGTGCCAGCAGTGGGACAGGGGTCCAACTGGAGACCCAGTACTTC. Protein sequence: CASSGTGVQLETQYF.

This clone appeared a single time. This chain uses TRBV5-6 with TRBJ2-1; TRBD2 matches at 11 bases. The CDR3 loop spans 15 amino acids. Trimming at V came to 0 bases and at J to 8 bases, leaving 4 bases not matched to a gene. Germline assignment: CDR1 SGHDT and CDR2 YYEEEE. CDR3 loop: CASSLGLAGLYEQFF. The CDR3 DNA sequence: TGTGCCAGCAGCTTGGGACTAGCGGGGCTCTATGAGCAGTTCTTC.

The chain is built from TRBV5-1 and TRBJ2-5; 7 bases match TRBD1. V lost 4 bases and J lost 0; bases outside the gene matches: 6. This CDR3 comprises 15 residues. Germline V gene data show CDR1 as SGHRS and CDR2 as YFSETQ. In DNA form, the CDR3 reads TGCGCCAGCAGCCTGGAAGGGGGCAACCAAGAGACCCAGTACTTC. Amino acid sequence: CASSLEGGNQETQYF.

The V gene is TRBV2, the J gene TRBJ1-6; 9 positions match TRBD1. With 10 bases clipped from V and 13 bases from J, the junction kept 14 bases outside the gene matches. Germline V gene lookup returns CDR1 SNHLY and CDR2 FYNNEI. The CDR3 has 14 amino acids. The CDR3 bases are TGTGCCACCCGGAGAAGCGGGACAGGGTATCCCCTCCACTTT. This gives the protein CATRRSGTGYPLHF.

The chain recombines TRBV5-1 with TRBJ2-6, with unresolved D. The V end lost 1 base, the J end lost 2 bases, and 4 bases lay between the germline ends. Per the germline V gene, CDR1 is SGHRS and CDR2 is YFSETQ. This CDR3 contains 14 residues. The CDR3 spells CASSLSAGANVLTF. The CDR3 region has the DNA TGCGCCAGCAGCTTGTCAGCTGGGGCCAACGTCCTGACTTTC.

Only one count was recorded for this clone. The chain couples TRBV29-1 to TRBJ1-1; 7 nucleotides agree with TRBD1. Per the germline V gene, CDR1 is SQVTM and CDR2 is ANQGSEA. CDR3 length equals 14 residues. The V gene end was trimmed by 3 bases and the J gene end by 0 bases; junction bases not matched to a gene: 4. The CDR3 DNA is TGCAGCGTTGATCGGACAGGAGTGAACACTGAAGCTTTCTTT. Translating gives CSVDRTGVNTEAFF.

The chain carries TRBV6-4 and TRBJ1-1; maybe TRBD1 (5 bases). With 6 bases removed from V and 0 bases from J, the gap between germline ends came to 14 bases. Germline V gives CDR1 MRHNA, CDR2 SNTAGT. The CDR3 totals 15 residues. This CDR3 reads CASSEPAGMNTEAFF. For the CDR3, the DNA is TGTGCCAGCAGCGAACCCGCAGGGATGAACACTGAAGCTTTCTTT.